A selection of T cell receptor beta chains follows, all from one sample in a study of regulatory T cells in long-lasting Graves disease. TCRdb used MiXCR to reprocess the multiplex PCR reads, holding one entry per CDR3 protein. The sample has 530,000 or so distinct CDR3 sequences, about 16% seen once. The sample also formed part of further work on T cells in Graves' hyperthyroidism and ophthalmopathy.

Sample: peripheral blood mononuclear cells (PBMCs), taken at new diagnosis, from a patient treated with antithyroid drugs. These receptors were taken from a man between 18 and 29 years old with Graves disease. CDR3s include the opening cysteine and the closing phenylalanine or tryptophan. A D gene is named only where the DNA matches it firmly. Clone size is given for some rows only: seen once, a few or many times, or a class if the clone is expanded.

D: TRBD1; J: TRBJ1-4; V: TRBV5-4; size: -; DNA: TGTGCCAGCAGCTACCGGGACAGAAATGAAAAACTGTTTTTT; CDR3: CASSYRDRNEKLFF
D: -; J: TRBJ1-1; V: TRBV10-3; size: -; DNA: TGTGCCATCAGTGAGGGGGACGGGGGGGGAGCTTTCTTT; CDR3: CAISEGDGGGAFF
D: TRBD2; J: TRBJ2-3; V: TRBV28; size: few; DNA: TGTGCCAGCAGCGCCGGGGGGAAAGGGACAGATACGCAGTATTTT; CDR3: CASSAGGKGTDTQYF
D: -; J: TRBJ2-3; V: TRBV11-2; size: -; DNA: TGTGCCAGCAGCTTAGGCGCCAGCGGCAGAATGGGCGTCGCAGATACGCAGTATTTT; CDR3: CASSLGASGRMGVADTQYF
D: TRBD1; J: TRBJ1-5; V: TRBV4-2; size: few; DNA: TGTGCCAGCAGCGAAAGGGGACAGGCCTATCAGCCCCAGCATTTT; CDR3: CASSERGQAYQPQHF
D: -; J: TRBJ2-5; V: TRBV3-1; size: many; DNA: TGTGCCAGCAGCCGGCTTGAGCCCTCGGCCCAAGAGACCCAGTACTTC; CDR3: CASSRLEPSAQETQYF
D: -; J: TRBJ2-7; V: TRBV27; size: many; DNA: TGTGCCAGCTGGCTGGGAGAGTACGAGCAGTACTTC; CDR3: CASWLGEYEQYF
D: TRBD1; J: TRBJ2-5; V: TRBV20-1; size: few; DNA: TGCAGTGCCACCGGGACAGGGGGAGAGACCCAGTACTTC; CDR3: CSATGTGGETQYF
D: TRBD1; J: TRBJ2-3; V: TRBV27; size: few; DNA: TGTGCCAGCAGAGGGGACAGTTCGCAGTATTTT; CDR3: CASRGDSSQYF
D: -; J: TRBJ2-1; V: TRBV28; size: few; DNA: TGTGCCAGCAGGGCCCGTAGAGAAGAGCAGTTCTTC; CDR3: CASRARREEQFF
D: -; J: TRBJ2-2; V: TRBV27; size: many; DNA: TGTGCCAGCAGCCTCACGACGAACACCGGGGAGCTGTTTTTT; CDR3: CASSLTTNTGELFF
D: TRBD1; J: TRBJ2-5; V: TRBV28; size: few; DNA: TGTGCCAGCGGGGGGGACAGGGGACACCAAGAGACCCAGTACTTC; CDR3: CASGGDRGHQETQYF
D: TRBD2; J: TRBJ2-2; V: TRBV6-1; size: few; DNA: TGTGCCAGCAGAGGGCTAGCGGGAGAATATAGCGCCGGGGAGCTGTTTTTT; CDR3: CASRGLAGEYSAGELFF
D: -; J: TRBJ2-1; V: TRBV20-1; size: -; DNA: TGCAGTGCTAGAGTCCGGGGTTACTACAATGAGCAGTTCTTC; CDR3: CSARVRGYYNEQFF
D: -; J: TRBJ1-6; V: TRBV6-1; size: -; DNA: TGTGCCAGCAGTGAGGGACTTCTTAAGGCCTCCTATAATTCACCCCTCCACTTT; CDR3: CASSEGLLKASYNSPLHF
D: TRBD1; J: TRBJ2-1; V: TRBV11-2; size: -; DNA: TGTGCCAGCAGCTTAGAACCAGGGGGCCCCAAGCAGTTCTTC; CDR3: CASSLEPGGPKQFF
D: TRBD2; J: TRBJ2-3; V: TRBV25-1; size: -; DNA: TGTGCCAGCAGTGAATATGAGACGGGAGGACCAGATACGCAGTATTTT; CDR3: CASSEYETGGPDTQYF
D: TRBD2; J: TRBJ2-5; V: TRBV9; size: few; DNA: TGTGCCAGCAGCCGGGGGGGCGGGGTGGAGACCCAGTACTTC; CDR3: CASSRGGGVETQYF
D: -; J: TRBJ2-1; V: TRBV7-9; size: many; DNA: TGTGCCAGCAGCTTAATGGCTGGGGAGGTAAATGAGCAGTTCTTC; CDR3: CASSLMAGEVNEQFF
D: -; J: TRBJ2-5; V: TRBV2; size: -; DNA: TGTGCCAGCAGAGATCCAGGGGGGCAGACCCAGTACTTC; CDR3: CASRDPGGQTQYF
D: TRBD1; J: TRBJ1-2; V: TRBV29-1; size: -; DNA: TGCAGCGCTGGACAGGGTTCGGGGAGCGGTTATGGCTACACCTTC; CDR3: CSAGQGSGSGYGYTF
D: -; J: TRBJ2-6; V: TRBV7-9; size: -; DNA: TGTGCCAGCAGCTTATGGAGTCAGGGGTTACCTGGGGCCAACGTCCTGACTTTC; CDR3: CASSLWSQGLPGANVLTF
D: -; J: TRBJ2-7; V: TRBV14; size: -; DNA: TGTGCCAGCAGCCAAGATCTCGCCCCCCCTAAGCAGTACTTC; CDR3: CASSQDLAPPKQYF
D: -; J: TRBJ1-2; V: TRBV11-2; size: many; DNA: TGTGCCAGCAGCTTAGTCACAGTCGGGGATACCCAAACCAATGGCTACACCTTC; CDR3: CASSLVTVGDTQTNGYTF